One and the same sample provided the 28 T cell receptor beta chains below, sequenced in a study of shared clonotypes between healthy human individuals. Naive CD8 isolation took CD45RO-negative cells positively selected for CCR7 and excluded terminally differentiated effector memory CD45RA+ cells. The repertoire was sequenced with immunoSEQ multiplex PCR; TCRdb's copy has only in-frame clones and lacks some. The sample includes about 1,800,000 clones, around 96% of them seen just once. Sequences were obtained from naive CD8+ T cells sorted from blood. Receptors were obtained from a young man in good health.

The chain has TRBV4-3 and TRBJ2-7; 10 bases match TRBD2. The CDR3 is 18 amino acids. Germline CDR1 and CDR2: LGHNA and YSLEER. J gave up 0 bases and V 0 bases, and 8 bases lay outside the gene matches. The DNA of the CDR3 is TGCGCCAGCAGCCAAGATCTATCTAGCGGGGGTAGCTCCTACGAGCAGTACTTC. Encoded protein: CASSQDLSSGGSSYEQYF.

The genes are TRBV18 and TRBJ2-1; 8 bases match TRBD1. Germline V gene sequence: CDR1 KGHSH, CDR2 LQKENI. The CDR3 runs 17 residues. Trimming at V came to 3 bases and at J to 0 bases, leaving 7 bases not matched to a gene. The CDR3 region has the DNA TGTGCCAGCTCACCTACCGAAGGACAGGGCTCCTACAATGAGCAGTTCTTC. Amino acid sequence: CASSPTEGQGSYNEQFF.

The genes are TRBV4-1 and TRBJ1-3, with no clear D. The germline gives CDR1 MGHRA, CDR2 YSYEKL. The CDR3 is 13 residues long. The V end was cut by 4 bases, the J end by 7 bases, with 11 bases between. The CDR3 loop reads CASSPGPVNTIYF. The CDR3 DNA is TGCGCCAGCAGCCCTGGACCGGTCAACACCATATATTTT.

The rearrangement uses TRBV4-1 and TRBJ1-1; tentatively, D is TRBD1 (5 bases). CDR1 is MGHRA and CDR2 is YSYEKL in the germline V gene. The CDR3 is made up of 13 amino acids. Between the trimmed V and J ends, which lost 4 bases and 5 bases, there was a span of 11 bases. CDR3 DNA: TGCGCCAGCAGCCTAAAAAGGGGTACTGAAGCTTTCTTT. As protein: CASSLKRGTEAFF.

A note on this clone: Other DNA sequences in this specimen translate into the identical CDR3. V and J are TRBV10-1 and TRBJ2-7; 14 bases map to TRBD2. Trimming removed 3 bases from V and 7 bases from J; junction bases left unmatched: 5. This CDR3 contains 15 residues. Germline V gives CDR1 WNHNN, CDR2 SYGVQD (reference sequence). CDR3 amino acids: CASSDLGLAGGEQYF. The CDR3, as DNA: TGCGCCAGCAGTGATCTCGGACTAGCGGGAGGAGAGCAGTACTTC.

CDR3 nucleotides: TGTGCCAGTAGTGTATACTCCGAAGCGCAGTATTTT. Protein sequence: CASSVYSEAQYF. The chain uses TRBV19 and TRBJ2-3; no reliable D call. Trimming took off 5 bases at V and 10 bases at J, with 13 bases between the two ends. The germline gives CDR1 LNHDA, CDR2 SQIVND (reference sequence). This CDR3 spans 12 amino acids.

The gene calls are TRBV7-9 and TRBJ1-4; D remains unclear. Trimming took 7 bases from V and 4 from J, leaving 7 bases between them. The CDR3 sequence is 12 residues long. In germline, CDR1 is SEHNR, CDR2 FQNEAQ (reference sequence). The CDR3 spells CASNEDNEKLFF. CDR3 sequence (DNA): TGTGCCAGCAACGAAGATAATGAAAAACTGTTTTTT.

The rearrangement joins TRBV9 to TRBJ1-1; perhaps TRBD1 as D (6 bases). The CDR3 totals 13 residues. V was pared by 0 bases and J by 8 bases, with 11 bases between. Germline lookup yields CDR1 SGDLS and CDR2 YYNGEE. CDR3 DNA sequence: TGTGCCAGCAGCGTAGGGGGGCAAGGGGAAGCTTTCTTT. It specifies CASSVGGQGEAFF.

The chain has TRBV9 and TRBJ2-7; D not certain. Deletions cut 4 bases from V and 0 bases from J, with 11 bases between. Germline values: CDR1 SGDLS, CDR2 YYNGEE. The length of the CDR3 is 14 residues. The CDR3 sequence: CASSPTAVSYEQYF. CDR3 nucleotides: TGTGCCAGCAGCCCCACGGCGGTCTCCTACGAGCAGTACTTC.

The chain carries TRBV13 and TRBJ2-2; D gene uncertain. V shed 6 bases and J shed 4 bases, with 9 bases lying between them. In germline, CDR1 is PRHDT, CDR2 FYEKMQ (reference sequence). CDR3 length: 13 residues. CDR3 coding DNA: TGTGCCAGCAGTCCGGAGTTCACCGGGGAGCTGTTTTTT. It codes for CASSPEFTGELFF.

The J gene is TRBJ1-5, the V gene TRBV4-1; the match to TRBD1 covers 9 bases. The CDR3 is 16 amino acids. J lost 5 bases, V lost 2 bases, and 7 bases had no gene match. In germline, CDR1 is MGHRA, CDR2 YSYEKL. The CDR3 sequence: CASSQLYDRGDQPQHF. The CDR3 DNA follows: TGCGCCAGCAGCCAATTATACGACAGGGGGGATCAGCCCCAGCATTTT.

The chain joins TRBV6-1 to TRBJ2-5; D is perhaps TRBD2 (6 bases). The germline CDR1 and CDR2 sequences are MNHNS and SASEGT. V shed 6 bases and J shed 4 bases, with 18 bases lying between them. The CDR3 consists of 15 residues. The chain's CDR3 is CASSYWDGGRETQYF. CDR3 nucleotides: TGTGCCAGCAGCTATTGGGACGGAGGGAGAGAGACCCAGTACTTC.

This CDR3 is CASSPGRFSGGELFF. The CDR3 nucleotides are TGTGCCAGCAGCCCGGGACGGTTCTCTGGCGGGGAGCTGTTTTTT. The chain combines TRBV5-6 with TRBJ2-2; D may correspond to TRBD1 or TRBD2 (5 bases each). V dropped 4 bases and J dropped 7 bases, with 17 bases sitting between them. Germline loops: CDR1 SGHDT, CDR2 YYEEEE. The CDR3 has 15 amino acids.

The chain couples TRBV13 to TRBJ2-7, with 11 nucleotides matching TRBD2. The CDR3 covers 16 residues. The ends lost 2 bases at V and 5 bases at J; junction bases unmatched: 8. The germline CDR1 and CDR2 sequences are PRHDT and FYEKMQ (reference sequence). In DNA form, the CDR3 reads TGTGCCAGCAGCTTACCAACTAGCGGGAGTATCCACGAGCAGTACTTC. Its protein is CASSLPTSGSIHEQYF.

About this clone itself: Other DNA sequences in this sample translate to the same CDR3. The chain recombines TRBV19 with TRBJ2-7, with TRBD1 identical over 7 bases. Trimming removed 9 bases from V and 2 bases from J; junction bases left unmatched: 7. Germline CDR1 reads LNHDA; CDR2 reads SQIVND (reference sequence). CDR3 length: 13 amino acids. The CDR3 sequence: CASSPGGPYEQYF. For the CDR3, the DNA is TGTGCCAGCTCTCCAGGGGGTCCCTACGAGCAGTACTTC.

This sequence joins TRBV13 and TRBJ2-1; either TRBD1 or TRBD2 may fit D (5 bases each). The CDR3 totals 13 residues. Germline assignment: CDR1 PRHDT and CDR2 FYEKMQ (reference sequence). Trimming cost V 2 bases and J 7 bases, with 9 bases left between them. The CDR3 DNA reads TGTGCCAGCAGCTTAAGAGGGGAGAATGAGCAGTTCTTC. It yields the protein CASSLRGENEQFF.

The count of this clone is one. The genes are TRBV19 and TRBJ1-1; D remains unclear. V dropped 6 bases and J dropped 3 bases, with 17 bases sitting between them. Germline lookup yields CDR1 LNHDA and CDR2 SQIVND (reference sequence). The CDR3 extends over 15 amino acids. CDR3 sequence: CASRGKDTLYTEAFF. The CDR3 DNA follows: TGTGCCAGTAGGGGAAAAGACACCCTTTACACTGAAGCTTTCTTT.

The chain uses TRBV4-1 and TRBJ2-7; 7 positions match TRBD2. With V trimmed by 6 bases and J by 2 bases, 13 bases remained unmatched. CDR3 size: 16 residues. In germline, CDR1 is MGHRA, CDR2 YSYEKL. CDR3 bases: TGCGCCAGCAGAGTCGCGTGGGGGGGGGAAACCTACGAGCAGTACTTC. It codes for CASRVAWGGETYEQYF.

This chain links TRBV2 with TRBJ2-2; 8 nucleotides match TRBD2. The V gene end was trimmed by 0 bases and the J gene end by 1 base; junction bases not matched to a gene: 7. In germline, CDR1 is SNHLY, CDR2 FYNNEI. The CDR3 extends over 18 amino acids. The CDR3 sequence: CASSEALPSGGNTGELFF. The CDR3 DNA reads TGTGCCAGCAGTGAAGCGCTTCCGAGCGGGGGGAACACCGGGGAGCTGTTTTTT.

The V call is TRBV7-8, the J call TRBJ2-3; 10 positions agree with TRBD1. The length of the CDR3 is 17 residues. V dropped 0 bases and J dropped 2; count of bases not matched to a gene: 5. Germline loops: CDR1 SGHVS, CDR2 FQNEAQ. The CDR3 here is CASSLARTGGYTDTQYF. The CDR3 nucleotides read TGTGCCAGCAGCTTAGCTCGGACAGGGGGATACACAGATACGCAGTATTTT.

Only one count was recorded for this clone. V is TRBV30 and J is TRBJ2-7; D possibly corresponds to TRBD1 (6 bases). The V end lost 2 bases, the J end lost 0 bases, and 17 bases lay between the germline ends. The CDR3 is made up of 16 amino acids. Germline lookup yields CDR1 GTSNPN and CDR2 SVGIG (reference sequence). The CDR3 DNA reads as TGTGCCTGGAGTAACTTACATCACAGGGCCTCCTACGAGCAGTACTTC. Protein sequence: CAWSNLHHRASYEQYF. Using reference TRBV30 and TRBJ2-7 for the parts outside the CDR3, the full variable domain is SQTIHQWPATLVQPVGSPLSLECTVEGTSNPNLYWYRQAAGRGLQLLFYSVGIGQISSEVPQNLSASRPQDRQFILSSKKLLLSDSGFYLCAWSNLHHRASYEQYFGPGTRLTVT.

V is TRBV6-5 and J is TRBJ1-2; the match to TRBD1 covers 7 bases. CDR3 length: 15 residues. Germline CDR1 reads MNHEY; CDR2 reads SVGAGI. V lost 0 bases to trimming and J lost 8 bases; unmatched junction nucleotides: 9. CDR3 region: CASSYSGRGLGGYTF. As DNA, the CDR3 is TGTGCCAGCAGTTACTCGGGGAGGGGGCTTGGAGGCTACACCTTC.

The rearrangement joins TRBV25-1 to TRBJ2-5, with 10 bases lining up with TRBD1. The DNA end favors TRBJ2-7, so the J call may be wrong. The length of the CDR3 is 14 residues. Germline lookup yields CDR1 MGHDK and CDR2 SYGVNS. The CDR3 loop reads CASSFRTGGDEQYF. In DNA, the CDR3 is TGTGCCAGCAGTTTCCGGACAGGGGGGGACGAGCAGTACTTC.

Turning to this clone: Other DNA sequences in this sample translate to the same CDR3. V is TRBV28 and J is TRBJ2-3; D perhaps matches TRBD2 (5 bases). Trimming cost V 2 bases and J 3 bases, with 9 bases left between them. Germline CDR1 MDHEN, CDR2 SYDVKM. The CDR3 contains 14 residues. In DNA form, the CDR3 reads TGTGCCAGCAGTTTAGCGGGCGGTACAGATACGCAGTATTTT. It specifies CASSLAGGTDTQYF.

As concerns this clone: Other DNA sequences in the same sample also yield this CDR3. The chain carries TRBV19 and TRBJ2-5, with 10 nucleotides matching TRBD1. The CDR3 sequence is 15 residues long. CDR1 and CDR2 (germline): LNHDA, SQIVND (reference sequence). V gave up 0 bases and J gave up 5 bases; unmatched junction bases: 3. Written as DNA, the CDR3 is TGTGCCAGTAGTATAGATTGGGACAGGGGTGAGACCCAGTACTTC. It specifies CASSIDWDRGETQYF.

The chain recombines TRBV7-2 with TRBJ2-2; D unclear. There are 14 residues in the CDR3. The germline V gene has CDR1 SGHTA and CDR2 FQGNSA. V was trimmed by 4 bases and J by 7 bases, leaving 13 bases between them. The CDR3 is CASSSFGFGGELFF. For the CDR3, the DNA is TGTGCCAGCAGCTCGTTCGGGTTCGGCGGGGAGCTGTTTTTT.

V is TRBV10-3 and J is TRBJ2-5, with TRBD2 as a possible D gene (5 bases). Germline lookup yields CDR1 ENHRY and CDR2 SYGVKD. The V gene lost 0 bases and the J gene lost 0 bases, with 5 bases spanning the gap. The CDR3 runs to 14 residues. The CDR3 spells CAISESGDQETQYF. The CDR3 DNA is TGTGCCATCAGTGAGTCGGGAGACCAAGAGACCCAGTACTTC.

On this clone itself: A much bigger clone sits one base away, suggesting this may be a read error. This same CDR3 is encoded by further DNA sequences in the sample. The chain couples TRBV9 to TRBJ1-1; D remains ambiguous. Trimming stripped 0 bases from V and 5 bases from J, with 8 bases between. The CDR3 totals 13 residues. Germline V CDR1 and CDR2: SGDLS, YYNGEE. In nucleotides, the CDR3 is TGTGCCAGCAGCGTAGGAGGGCGAACTGAAGCTTTCTTT. Its protein product is CASSVGGRTEAFF. The whole variable domain, filled in from reference TRBV9 and TRBJ1-1, reads DSGVTQTPKHLITATGQRVTLRCSPRSGDLSVYWYQQSLDQGLQFLIQYYNGEERAKGNILERFSAQQFPDLHSELNLSSLELGDSALYFCASSVGGRTEAFFGQGTRLTVV.